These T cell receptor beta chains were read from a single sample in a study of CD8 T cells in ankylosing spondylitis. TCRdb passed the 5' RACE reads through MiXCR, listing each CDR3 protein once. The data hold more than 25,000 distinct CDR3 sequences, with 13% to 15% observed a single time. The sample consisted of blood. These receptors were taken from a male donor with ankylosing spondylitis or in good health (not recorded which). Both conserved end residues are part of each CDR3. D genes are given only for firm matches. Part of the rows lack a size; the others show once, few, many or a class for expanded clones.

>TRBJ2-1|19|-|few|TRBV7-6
TGTGCCAGCAGCTCGATAATAGGGACCTCGATTCGTGCCTACAATGAGCAGTTCTTC
CASSSIIGTSIRAYNEQFF
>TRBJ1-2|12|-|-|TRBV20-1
TGCAGTGCTAGAGAAGGCGGCGGGCACTACACCTTC
CSAREGGGHYTF
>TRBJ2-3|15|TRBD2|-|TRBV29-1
TGCAGCGTTGAAGGACTAGCGGGAGGAACAGATACGCAGTATTTT
CSVEGLAGGTDTQYF
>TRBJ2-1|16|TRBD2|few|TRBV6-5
TGTGCCAGCAGTCAATATTCTGTGACTAGCGAGGATGAGCAGTTCTTC
CASSQYSVTSEDEQFF
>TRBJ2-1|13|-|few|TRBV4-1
TGCGCCAGCAGCCAAGGTCATAGGGGTGAGCAGTTCTTC
CASSQGHRGEQFF
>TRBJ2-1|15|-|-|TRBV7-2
TGTGCCAGCAGCTTCCCTGTTGGGGGAAGAGATGAGCAGTTCTTC
CASSFPVGGRDEQFF
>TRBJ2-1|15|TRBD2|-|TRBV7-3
TGTGCCAGCAGCAAAGCGGGAGTGGAATACAATGAGCAGTTCTTC
CASSKAGVEYNEQFF
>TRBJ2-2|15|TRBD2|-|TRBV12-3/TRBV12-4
TGTGCCAGCAAGCGGGCTAGCGGGAACACCGGGGAGCTGTTTTTT
CASKRASGNTGELFF
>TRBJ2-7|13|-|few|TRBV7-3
TGTGCCAGCAGCGCCGGGACTGGATACGAGCAGTACTTC
CASSAGTGYEQYF
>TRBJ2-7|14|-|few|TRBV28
TGTGCCAGCAGCCCTCGGCTACAATTGGGGGAGCAGTACTTC
CASSPRLQLGEQYF
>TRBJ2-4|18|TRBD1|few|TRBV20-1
TGCAGTGCTAGAGATTTGGTTCAGGGGGCGATAGCCAAAAACATTCAGTACTTC
CSARDLVQGAIAKNIQYF
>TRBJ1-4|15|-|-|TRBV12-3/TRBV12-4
TGTGCCAGCAGTTCCCGGGGGTTTAGGGCGGCTCAACTGTTTTTT
CASSSRGFRAAQLFF
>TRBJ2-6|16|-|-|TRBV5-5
TGTGCCAGCAGCTTTCTCGGGGACTCTGGGGCCAACGTCCTGACTTTC
CASSFLGDSGANVLTF
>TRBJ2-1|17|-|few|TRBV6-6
TGTGCCAGCAGTTACTGTTTTGGCGGAAACTCCTACAATGAGCAGTTCTTC
CASSYCFGGNSYNEQFF
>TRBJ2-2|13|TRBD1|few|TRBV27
TGTGCCAGCAGTAGACAGGGTTCCGGGGAGCTGTTTTTT
CASSRQGSGELFF
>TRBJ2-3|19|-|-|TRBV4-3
TGCGCCAGCAGCCAGTCTTTTGGTGGGAGCGACGGTTACACAGATACGCAGTATTTT
CASSQSFGGSDGYTDTQYF
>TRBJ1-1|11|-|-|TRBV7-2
TGTGCCAGCAGCTTACGGCAGGCAGCTTTCTTT
CASSLRQAAFF
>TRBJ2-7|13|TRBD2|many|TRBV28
TGTGCCAGCAGTTTTAGCGGGAGCTACGAGCAGTACTTC
CASSFSGSYEQYF
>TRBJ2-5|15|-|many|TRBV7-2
TGTGCCAGCAGCTTAATTCCCCTAGCTGAGGAGACCCAGTACTTC
CASSLIPLAEETQYF
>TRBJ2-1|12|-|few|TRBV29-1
TGCAGCGTTGTAACGCGGCGGAATGAGCAGTTCTTC
CSVVTRRNEQFF
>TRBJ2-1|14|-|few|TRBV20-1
TGCAGTGCTACGGACTACCCAAATAGGGATGAGCAGTTCTTC
CSATDYPNRDEQFF
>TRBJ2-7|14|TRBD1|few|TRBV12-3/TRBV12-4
TGTGCCAGCAGTCCCGGGACAGGGGAGTACGAGCAGTACTTC
CASSPGTGEYEQYF
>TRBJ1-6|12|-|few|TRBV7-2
TGTGCCAGCAGTTTAGTTAATTCACCCCTCCACTTT
CASSLVNSPLHF
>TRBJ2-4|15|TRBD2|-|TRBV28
TGTGCCAGCAGTTTATTAGCGGGAGAGGGTAACATTCAGTACTTC
CASSLLAGEGNIQYF
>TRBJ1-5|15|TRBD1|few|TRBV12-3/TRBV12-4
TGTGCCAGCAGTCCCGACAGGGGGCGAGGTCAGCCCCAGCATTTT
CASSPDRGRGQPQHF
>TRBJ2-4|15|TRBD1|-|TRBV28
TGTGCCAGCAGTTTATGGGGACAGGGGAGGCACATTCAGTACTTC
CASSLWGQGRHIQYF
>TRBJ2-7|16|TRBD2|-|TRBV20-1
TGCAGTGCTAGTGAGAGGACTAGCACATTCTCCTACGAGCAGTACTTC
CSASERTSTFSYEQYF
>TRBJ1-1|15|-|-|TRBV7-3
TGTGCCAGCAGCTTAATGGTCGCGCAAAACACTGAAGCTTTCTTT
CASSLMVAQNTEAFF
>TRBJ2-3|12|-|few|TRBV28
TGTGCCAGCAGTACGACTAGTCTTACGCAGTATTTT
CASSTTSLTQYF
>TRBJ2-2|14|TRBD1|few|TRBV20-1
TGCAGTGCTAGACGGCAGGGGGCCATCGGGGAGCTGTTTTTT
CSARRQGAIGELFF
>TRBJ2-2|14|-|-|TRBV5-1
TGCGCCAGCAGCTTGAGTAGCGTCACCGGGGAGCTGTTTTTT
CASSLSSVTGELFF
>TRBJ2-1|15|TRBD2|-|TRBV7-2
TGTGCCAGCAGCTTATCTAGCGGGGTTTACAATGAGCAGTTCTTC
CASSLSSGVYNEQFF
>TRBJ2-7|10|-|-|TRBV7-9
TGTGCCAGCAGCCCGAAAGAGCAGTACTTC
CASSPKEQYF
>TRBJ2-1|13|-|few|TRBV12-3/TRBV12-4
TGTGCCAGCAGTTATTATGGTTACAATGAGCAGTTCTTC
CASSYYGYNEQFF
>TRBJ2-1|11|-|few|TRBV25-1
TGTGCCAGCAGTGGCCTCAATGAGCAGTTCTTC
CASSGLNEQFF
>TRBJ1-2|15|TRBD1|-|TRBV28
TGTGCCAGCAGTGGGGGACAGGTAGCTAACTATGGCTACACCTTC
CASSGGQVANYGYTF
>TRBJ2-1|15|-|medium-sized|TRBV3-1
TGTGCCAGCAGCGAGAGACTAGTCGCCTACAATGAGCAGTTCTTC
CASSERLVAYNEQFF
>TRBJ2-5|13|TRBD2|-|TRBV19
TGTGCCAGTAGTTGGGCTAGCGGAGAGACCCAGTACTTC
CASSWASGETQYF
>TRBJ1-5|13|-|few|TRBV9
TGTGCCAGCAGCGTAGGACAGAATCAGCCCCAGCATTTT
CASSVGQNQPQHF
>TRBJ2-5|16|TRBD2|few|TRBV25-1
TGTGCCAGCAGCGAAGGAAAGCGGGGTGCGCGGGAGACCCAGTACTTC
CASSEGKRGARETQYF
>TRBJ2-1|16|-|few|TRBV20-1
TGCAGTGCTAGTCTCCCGGGGGCGAGCTCCTACAATGAGCAGTTCTTC
CSASLPGASSYNEQFF
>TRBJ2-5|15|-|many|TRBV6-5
TGTGCCAGCAGCCCCAGGGGGAGGGCCACGATGACCCAGTACTTC
CASSPRGRATMTQYF
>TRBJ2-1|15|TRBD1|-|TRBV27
TGTGCCAGCAGTTTAGACAGGGACCTCTACAATGAGCAGTTCTTC
CASSLDRDLYNEQFF
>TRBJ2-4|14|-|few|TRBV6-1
TGTGCCAGCAGTGAAAACCCCGCGTTGGACATTCAGTACTTC
CASSENPALDIQYF
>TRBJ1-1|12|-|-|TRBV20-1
TGCAGTGCTAGGGGGGCCGCTTGGGAAGCTTTCTTT
CSARGAAWEAFF
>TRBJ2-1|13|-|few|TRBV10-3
TGTGCCATCAGTGTGGGGACCGAGGGCGGGCAGTTCTTC
CAISVGTEGGQFF
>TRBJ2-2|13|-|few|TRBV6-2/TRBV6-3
TGTGCCAGCAGGATGCTAGCGCGCGGGGAGCTGTTTTTT
CASRMLARGELFF
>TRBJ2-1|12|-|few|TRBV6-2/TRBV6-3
TGTGCCAGCAGTTTAGCAGACAATGAGCAGTTCTTC
CASSLADNEQFF
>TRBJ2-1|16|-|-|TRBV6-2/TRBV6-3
TGTGCCAGCAGTCCGTCCACAGGGCTCCTCGACAATGAGCAGTTCTTC
CASSPSTGLLDNEQFF
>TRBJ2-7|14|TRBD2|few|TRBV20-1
TGCAGTGCTAGAGATAGCGGGAGCTCCTACGAGCAGTACTTC
CSARDSGSSYEQYF
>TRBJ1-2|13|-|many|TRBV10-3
TGTGCCATCAGTGTGGAGGCAAAGAATGGCTACACCTTC
CAISVEAKNGYTF
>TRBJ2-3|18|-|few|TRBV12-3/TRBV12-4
TGTGCCAGCAGTTTTCGGGGCGGACATCAGGGGAGGACAGATACGCAGTATTTT
CASSFRGGHQGRTDTQYF
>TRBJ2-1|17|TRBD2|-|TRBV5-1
TGCGCCAGCAGCTTGGCCCCAAGCGGGAGCTCCTACAATGAGCAGTTCTTC
CASSLAPSGSSYNEQFF
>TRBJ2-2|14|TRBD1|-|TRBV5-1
TGCGCCAGCAGCGGGGGACAGCGCACCGGGGAGCTGTTTTTT
CASSGGQRTGELFF
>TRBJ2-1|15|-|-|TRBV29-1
TGCAGCGTTGAATTAGCCAACCTTCCCTACAATGAGCAGTTCTTC
CSVELANLPYNEQFF
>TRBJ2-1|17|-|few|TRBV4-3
TGCGCCAGCAGCCAAGATGCGGGCGGCAGCTCCTACAATGAGCAGTTCTTC
CASSQDAGGSSYNEQFF
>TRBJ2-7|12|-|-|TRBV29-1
TGCAGCGTTGAAGACTGGGGGGTCGAGCAGTACTTC
CSVEDWGVEQYF
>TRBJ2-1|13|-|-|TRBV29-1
TGCAGCGTTGAAGCATACGGCAACAATGAGCAGTTCTTC
CSVEAYGNNEQFF
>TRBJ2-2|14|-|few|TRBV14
TGTGCCAGCAGCCAATCCGACAGCGCAGGGGAGCTGTTTTTT
CASSQSDSAGELFF